This T cell receptor beta chain was retrieved from a study of blood T cell repertoires in COVID-19. Enrolled through a virtual design, the participants were between about 18 and 89 years of age and came from under 30 US areas. Recovery meant two consecutive negative NP/OP PCR tests, professional clearance, or resolved symptoms. The V gene lost 0 bases and the J gene lost 3 bases, with 7 bases spanning the gap. CDR3 length equals 14 residues. The germline V gene has CDR1 SGHDT and CDR2 YYEEEE. In the original processing: Estimates of nucleated cell counts were drawn from the amplification of reference gene primers. Profiling relied on immunoSEQ multiplex PCR, and the TCRdb table lists in-frame clones only, not all of them. D and trimming were read from the DNA, whereas the V and J calls and clone size are those reported in that table. In the table there are approximately 500,000 clones, roughly 90% of which are singletons.

Specimen: PBMCs or T cells enriched from blood (not recorded which). V is TRBV5-6 and J is TRBJ1-5, with D hard to call. The source is a woman aged 40 to 50 who had recovered from COVID-19. CDR3 in DNA: TGTGCCAGCAGCTTGGTCGGGGACAATCAGCCCCAGCATTTT. Translation: CASSLVGDNQPQHF.